Listed below are T cell receptor beta chains from one sample, sequenced in a study of cytomegalovirus exposure and HLA in healthy donors. Profiling relied on immunoSEQ multiplex PCR, and the TCRdb table lists in-frame clones only, not all of them. The sample comprises fewer than 200,000 clones, 70% to 85% of which are singletons, and 1% to 1.5% rests with the top ten. The sequencing input was PBMCs. The receptors shown here come from a girl aged 2-10 years in good health and CMV-seropositive. CDR3s include the opening cysteine and the closing phenylalanine or tryptophan.

j_call v_call cdr3_aa
TRBJ1-4 TRBV2 CASSDMDRASGKLFF
TRBJ2-7 TRBV19 CASSMLAGSEQYF
TRBJ2-1 TRBV27 CASSRPGTPNEQFF
TRBJ1-2 TRBV19 CASRLSVNYGYTF
TRBJ1-1 TRBV7-9 CASSLGGDTEAFF
TRBJ1-2 TRBV27 CASSPRLRGYNYGYTF
TRBJ1-2 TRBV28 CASRPQGGSYGYTF
TRBJ1-2 TRBV6-6 CASRLLTAGGYTF
TRBJ2-2 TRBV19 CASSITGSTGELFF
TRBJ1-1 TRBV29-1 CRWRDEAFF
TRBJ1-1 TRBV5-1 CASSLRSQVNTEAFF
TRBJ1-2 TRBV10-3 CAISESRGTGEAGYGYTF
TRBJ1-2 TRBV9 CASSVRGTPGQVLRPANYGYTF
TRBJ2-7 TRBV28 CASRRQGAREQYF
TRBJ2-3 TRBV5-1 CASSLGGLAGGTTDTQYF
TRBJ1-6 TRBV6-4 CASRQGEFSPLHF
TRBJ1-1 TRBV30 CAWIPPLPGQSSDTEAFF
TRBJ1-2 TRBV28 CASGPYSGYTF
TRBJ1-4 TRBV7-9 CASSLSQTNEKLFF